These T cell receptor beta chains were read from a single sample in a study of blood T cell repertoires in COVID-19. Generated by immunoSEQ multiplex PCR, the TCRdb table keeps only in-frame clones and is missing some. The data show more than 85,000 clones, about 88% seen once. The source material was peripheral blood. The receptors were sampled from a man aged 45-60 years with active or convalescent COVID-19. Both conserved end residues are part of each CDR3. The D gene is left open where the match is weak. Where a row states a size, it is once, few, many or the class of an expanded clone; other rows omit it.

V gene: TRBV7-2; D gene: .; J gene: TRBJ2-3; clone size: .; CDR3 protein: CASSLALAKDYTQYF; CDR3 DNA: TGTGCCAGCAGCTTAGCCCTAGCGAAAGACTATACGCAGTATTTT
V gene: TRBV5-1; D gene: .; J gene: TRBJ1-5; clone size: .; CDR3 protein: CASSPDGSNQPQHF; CDR3 DNA: TGCGCCAGCAGCCCCGACGGGAGCAATCAGCCCCAGCATTTT
V gene: TRBV7-9; D gene: TRBD1; J gene: TRBJ1-4; clone size: .; CDR3 protein: CASNPGWDSGNEKLFF; CDR3 DNA: TGTGCCAGCAACCCTGGGTGGGACAGCGGCAATGAAAAACTGTTTTTT
V gene: TRBV12-3/TRBV12-4; D gene: .; J gene: TRBJ2-1; clone size: .; CDR3 protein: CASSRGRPEQFF; CDR3 DNA: TGTGCCAGCAGCAGGGGACGCCCAGAGCAGTTCTTC
V gene: TRBV27; D gene: .; J gene: TRBJ1-4; clone size: once; CDR3 protein: CASKGVLNEKLFF; CDR3 DNA: TGTGCCAGCAAGGGAGTACTTAATGAAAAACTGTTTTTT
V gene: TRBV28; D gene: .; J gene: TRBJ2-5; clone size: .; CDR3 protein: CASNSPGNEETQYF; CDR3 DNA: TGTGCCAGCAACTCCCCGGGTAACGAAGAGACCCAGTACTTC
V gene: TRBV7-8; D gene: TRBD2; J gene: TRBJ2-2; clone size: .; CDR3 protein: CASREAGGANTGELFF; CDR3 DNA: TGTGCCAGCAGAGAAGCGGGGGGGGCGAACACCGGGGAGCTGTTTTTT
V gene: TRBV7-6; D gene: .; J gene: TRBJ1-2; clone size: .; CDR3 protein: CASSLNPLRTDGYTF; CDR3 DNA: TGTGCCAGCAGCTTAAACCCCTTAAGGACAGATGGCTACACCTTC
V gene: TRBV2; D gene: .; J gene: TRBJ1-2; clone size: .; CDR3 protein: CASREEEGYTF; CDR3 DNA: TGTGCCAGCAGGGAGGAGGAAGGCTACACCTTC
V gene: TRBV20-1; D gene: .; J gene: TRBJ2-3; clone size: .; CDR3 protein: CSATTGDTQYF; CDR3 DNA: TGCAGTGCGACGACGGGGGATACGCAGTATTTT
V gene: TRBV7-2; D gene: TRBD2; J gene: TRBJ2-7; clone size: .; CDR3 protein: CASRASGGAGEQYF; CDR3 DNA: TGTGCCAGCCGTGCCAGCGGGGGGGCGGGGGAGCAGTACTTC
V gene: TRBV6-1; D gene: .; J gene: TRBJ2-3; clone size: .; CDR3 protein: CASSEGASSIQDTDTQYF; CDR3 DNA: TGTGCCAGCAGTGAAGGGGCCAGTTCCATCCAAGACACAGATACGCAGTATTTT
V gene: TRBV5-1; D gene: .; J gene: TRBJ2-1; clone size: .; CDR3 protein: CASSLAEGSSYNEQFF; CDR3 DNA: TGCGCCAGCAGCTTGGCCGAAGGGAGCTCCTACAATGAGCAGTTCTTC
V gene: TRBV9; D gene: TRBD1; J gene: TRBJ2-3; clone size: once; CDR3 protein: CASSVATGGADTQYF; CDR3 DNA: TGTGCCAGCAGCGTAGCTACAGGGGGAGCAGATACGCAGTATTTT
V gene: TRBV3-1/TRBV3-2; D gene: .; J gene: TRBJ2-5; clone size: .; CDR3 protein: CASSQGEETQYF; CDR3 DNA: TGTGCCAGCAGCCAAGGGGAGGAGACCCAGTACTTC
V gene: TRBV4-1; D gene: TRBD1; J gene: TRBJ1-4; clone size: .; CDR3 protein: CASSPLPTGANIEKLFF; CDR3 DNA: TGCGCCAGCAGCCCCCTCCCCACAGGGGCGAATATAGAAAAACTGTTTTTT
V gene: TRBV19; D gene: TRBD2; J gene: TRBJ2-5; clone size: .; CDR3 protein: CASSRTSAPGETQYF; CDR3 DNA: TGTGCCAGTAGCCGGACTAGCGCTCCCGGGGAGACCCAGTACTTC
V gene: TRBV7-9; D gene: TRBD1; J gene: TRBJ2-3; clone size: .; CDR3 protein: CASTFTGAASTDTQYF; CDR3 DNA: TGTGCCAGCACATTTACAGGGGCAGCCAGCACAGATACGCAGTATTTT
V gene: TRBV11-2; D gene: .; J gene: TRBJ2-1; clone size: .; CDR3 protein: CASSPMESYNEQFF; CDR3 DNA: TGTGCCAGCAGCCCCATGGAGTCCTACAATGAGCAGTTCTTC
V gene: TRBV19; D gene: .; J gene: TRBJ1-5; clone size: few; CDR3 protein: CASSIRQGSNQPQHF; CDR3 DNA: TGTGCCAGTAGTATAAGGCAGGGGAGCAATCAGCCCCAGCATTTT
V gene: TRBV10-1; D gene: .; J gene: TRBJ2-2; clone size: .; CDR3 protein: CASSEITGYTGELFF; CDR3 DNA: TGCGCCAGCAGTGAAATTACAGGGTACACCGGGGAGCTGTTTTTT
V gene: TRBV2; D gene: .; J gene: TRBJ1-6; clone size: .; CDR3 protein: CASSEGGHYNSPLHF; CDR3 DNA: TGTGCCAGCAGTGAAGGGGGGCATTATAATTCACCCCTCCACTTT
V gene: TRBV6-5; D gene: .; J gene: TRBJ1-6; clone size: .; CDR3 protein: CASRGSTYNSPLHF; CDR3 DNA: TGTGCCAGCAGAGGTAGCACCTATAATTCACCCCTCCACTTT
V gene: TRBV5-6; D gene: TRBD1; J gene: TRBJ1-1; clone size: .; CDR3 protein: CASSLGQGTKAFF; CDR3 DNA: TGTGCCAGCAGCTTGGGACAGGGTACGAAAGCTTTCTTT
V gene: TRBV19; D gene: .; J gene: TRBJ1-5; clone size: once; CDR3 protein: CASSGGGGVNQPQHF; CDR3 DNA: TGTGCCAGTAGTGGAGGAGGAGGAGTCAATCAGCCCCAGCATTTT
V gene: TRBV24-1; D gene: .; J gene: TRBJ1-6; clone size: .; CDR3 protein: CATGDGNSPLHF; CDR3 DNA: TGTGCCACGGGCGACGGAAATTCACCCCTCCACTTT
V gene: TRBV11-3; D gene: .; J gene: TRBJ1-2; clone size: .; CDR3 protein: CASSKQAGVTHGYTF; CDR3 DNA: TGTGCCAGCAGCAAGCAGGCCGGGGTAACTCATGGCTACACCTTC
V gene: TRBV18; D gene: TRBD1; J gene: TRBJ2-3; clone size: .; CDR3 protein: CASSPPIIRDSHTDTQYF; CDR3 DNA: TGTGCCAGCTCACCACCGATAATCCGGGACAGCCACACAGATACGCAGTATTTT
V gene: TRBV9; D gene: .; J gene: TRBJ2-5; clone size: .; CDR3 protein: CASTKSAQAETQYF; CDR3 DNA: TGTGCCAGCACCAAGTCGGCCCAAGCGGAGACCCAGTACTTC
V gene: TRBV6-6; D gene: .; J gene: TRBJ2-5; clone size: .; CDR3 protein: CASSPAITGYGETQYF; CDR3 DNA: TGTGCCAGCAGTCCAGCTATAACAGGGTACGGGGAGACCCAGTACTTC
V gene: TRBV19; D gene: .; J gene: TRBJ2-5; clone size: .; CDR3 protein: CASTFSGGETQYF; CDR3 DNA: TGTGCCAGTACCTTCAGTGGAGGAGAGACCCAGTACTTC
V gene: TRBV6-5; D gene: .; J gene: TRBJ2-7; clone size: .; CDR3 protein: CASSYSKGREQYF; CDR3 DNA: TGTGCCAGCAGTTACTCGAAGGGGCGCGAGCAGTACTTC
V gene: TRBV7-9; D gene: TRBD1; J gene: TRBJ2-1; clone size: .; CDR3 protein: CASSLSPGTVIYNEQFF; CDR3 DNA: TGTGCCAGCAGCCTATCACCCGGGACAGTTATCTACAATGAGCAGTTCTTC
V gene: TRBV30; D gene: .; J gene: TRBJ1-6; clone size: .; CDR3 protein: CAWSVGQGDSPLHF; CDR3 DNA: TGTGCCTGGAGTGTAGGGCAGGGCGATTCACCCCTCCACTTT
V gene: TRBV5-6; D gene: TRBD1; J gene: TRBJ1-3; clone size: .; CDR3 protein: CASRRGTASGNTIYF; CDR3 DNA: TGTGCCAGCAGGCGAGGGACAGCGTCTGGAAACACCATATATTTT
V gene: TRBV2; D gene: TRBD1; J gene: TRBJ1-4; clone size: .; CDR3 protein: CASRGFSGTGNEKLFF; CDR3 DNA: TGTGCCAGCAGAGGGTTTTCCGGGACAGGGAATGAAAAACTGTTTTTT
V gene: TRBV6-6; D gene: .; J gene: TRBJ1-6; clone size: .; CDR3 protein: CASRSSGDNSPLHF; CDR3 DNA: TGTGCCAGCAGATCCTCAGGGGACAATTCACCCCTCCACTTT
V gene: TRBV9; D gene: TRBD1; J gene: TRBJ2-3; clone size: .; CDR3 protein: CASSLGGAGTDTQYF; CDR3 DNA: TGTGCCAGCAGCCTAGGGGGCGCTGGGACAGATACGCAGTATTTT
V gene: TRBV10-3; D gene: .; J gene: TRBJ2-2; clone size: .; CDR3 protein: CAITQGGSNTGELFF; CDR3 DNA: TGTGCCATCACCCAGGGGGGATCGAACACCGGGGAGCTGTTTTTT
V gene: TRBV19; D gene: TRBD1; J gene: TRBJ1-2; clone size: .; CDR3 protein: CASSPSTGFAYGYTF; CDR3 DNA: TGTGCCAGTAGCCCCTCGACAGGGTTCGCCTATGGCTACACCTTC
V gene: TRBV19; D gene: .; J gene: TRBJ2-1; clone size: .; CDR3 protein: CASDPGVGGNEQFF; CDR3 DNA: TGTGCCAGTGACCCAGGAGTCGGGGGCAATGAGCAGTTCTTC
V gene: TRBV10-1; D gene: .; J gene: TRBJ2-1; clone size: .; CDR3 protein: CASSSQGYNEQFF; CDR3 DNA: TGCGCCAGCAGTTCACAGGGTTACAATGAGCAGTTCTTC
V gene: TRBV3-1/TRBV3-2; D gene: TRBD1; J gene: TRBJ1-5; clone size: .; CDR3 protein: CASSQDGGTGQNF; CDR3 DNA: TGTGCCAGCAGCCAAGATGGAGGGACGGGACAGAATTTT
V gene: TRBV13; D gene: .; J gene: TRBJ2-1; clone size: .; CDR3 protein: CASSLRTGNEQFF; CDR3 DNA: TGTGCCAGCAGCCTAAGAACAGGGAATGAGCAGTTCTTC
V gene: TRBV5-4; D gene: TRBD1; J gene: TRBJ1-5; clone size: once; CDR3 protein: CASSSTLGQGSAQPQHF; CDR3 DNA: TGTGCCAGCAGCTCAACACTCGGACAGGGAAGTGCTCAGCCCCAGCATTTT